This T cell receptor (beta chain) was identified during a study of blood T cell repertoires in COVID-19. J gave up 5 bases and V 3 bases, and 8 bases lay outside the gene matches. This CDR3 is 16 amino acids long. Per the germline V gene, CDR1 is ENHRY and CDR2 is SYGVKD. Patients at the Seattle site were enrolled during active infection and followed longitudinally. Produced via immunoSEQ multiplex PCR; TCRdb's table is partial and in-frame only. This sample carries about 340,000 clones, about nine tenths of them seen once, and the ten largest clones take more than 5.5%. Material: peripheral blood. This chain links TRBV10-3 with TRBJ2-1; 9 bases map to TRBD2. The sequence was collected from a woman in her 70s with COVID-19, enrolled during active disease. This CDR3 reads CAISDLAGGQDNEQFF. CDR3 coding DNA: TGTGCCATCAGTGATTTGGCGGGGGGGCAGGACAATGAGCAGTTCTTC.